Each of the 5 T cell receptor beta chains below was sequenced from the same sample in a study of shared clonotypes between healthy human individuals. Clones were sequenced by immunoSEQ multiplex PCR, and TCRdb holds only the in-frame ones, with some missing. The sample yields around 1.9 million clones, about 93% seen once. Selected positively for CCR7 and CD45RO-negative, naive CD8 cells excluded terminally differentiated effector memory CD45RA+ cells. The sample was naive CD8+ T cells from PBMCs. The receptors stem from a man aged 18 to 30 in good health. Some clones in this sample may be carry-over from other donors' samples.

The genes are TRBV10-3 and TRBJ1-3, with TRBD1 matching over 7 bases. The germline CDR1 and CDR2 sequences are ENHRY and SYGVKD. Trimming cost V 5 bases and J 2 bases; bases outside gene matches: 15. The CDR3 loop spans 18 amino acids. CDR3 bases: TGTGCCATCAGTCGTGTCAGGGGGGTAGTTGGCACTGGAAACACCATATATTTT. This encodes CAISRVRGVVGTGNTIYF.

The rearrangement links TRBV15 to TRBJ2-7; TRBD2 matches at 7 bases. The junction had 5 bases not matched to a gene; V was cut back by 0 bases and J by 3 bases. CDR3 length equals 15 residues. The germline V gene has CDR1 LNHNV and CDR2 YYDKDF (reference sequence). CDR3 in DNA: TGTGCCACCAGCAGAGATTACGGGAGGCTCTACGAGCAGTACTTC. Protein product: CATSRDYGRLYEQYF. The full variable domain, with the rest looked up from reference TRBV15 and TRBJ2-7, is DAMVIQNPRYQVTQFGKPVTLSCSQTLNHNVMYWYQQKSSQAPKLLFHYYDKDFNNEADTPDNFQSRRPNTSFCFLDIRSPGLGDTAMYLCATSRDYGRLYEQYFGPGTRLTVT.

The chain combines TRBV25-1 with TRBJ2-4; a weak D match, TRBD1 (5 bases). The V end lost 4 bases, the J end lost 6 bases, and 10 bases lay between the germline ends. The germline gives CDR1 MGHDK, CDR2 SYGVNS. The CDR3 is 13 amino acids. The CDR3 region has the DNA TGTGCCAGCAGTGTGGGGCACGGAAACATTCAGTACTTC. Its translation is CASSVGHGNIQYF.

Details on this clone: Germline and junction disagree at one end, which may indicate a read error. J is TRBJ2-2 and V is TRBV25-1; no reliable D call. CDR1 MGHDK and CDR2 SYGVNS come from the germline V gene. The CDR3 consists of 14 residues. The CDR3 nucleotides are TGTGCCAGCAGTGAAGTAGCTCGGACCGGCGAGCTGTTTTTT. Protein product: CASSEVARTGELFF. The full variable domain, completed using reference TRBV25-1 and TRBJ2-2, is EADIYQTPRYLVIGTGKKITLECSQTMGHDKMYWYQQDPGMELHLIHYSYGVNSTEKGDLSSESTVSRIRTEHFPLTLESARPSHTSQYLCASSEVARTGELFFGEGSRLTVL.

The chain joins TRBV7-9 to TRBJ2-7; weak D call: TRBD2 (6 bases). Trimming removed 5 bases at V and 2 bases at J, with 16 bases between. There are 15 residues in the CDR3. The germline CDR1 and CDR2 sequences are SEHNR and FQNEAQ (reference sequence). This CDR3 is CASSRSSGGPYEQYF. The CDR3 DNA reads TGTGCCAGCAGCCGATCGTCCGGGGGTCCCTACGAGCAGTACTTC.